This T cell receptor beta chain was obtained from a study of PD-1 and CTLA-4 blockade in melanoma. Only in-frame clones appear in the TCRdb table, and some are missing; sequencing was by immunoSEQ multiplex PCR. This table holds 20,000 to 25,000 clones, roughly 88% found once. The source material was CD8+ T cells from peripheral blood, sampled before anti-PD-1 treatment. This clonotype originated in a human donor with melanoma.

The CDR3 here is CASSIMGGPKDTQYF. The CDR3 DNA sequence: TGTGCCAGTAGTATTATGGGGGGGCCTAAAGATACGCAGTATTTT. The chain recombines TRBV19 with TRBJ2-3, with D perhaps matching TRBD2 (7 bases). Germline-derived CDR1 and CDR2 are LNHDA and SQIVND (reference sequence). The CDR3 has 15 residues. Trimming left V 3 bases short and J 5 bases short, with 15 bases between.